The rows below give T cell receptor beta chains drawn from one sample of a study of shared clonotypes between healthy human individuals. Generated by immunoSEQ multiplex PCR, the TCRdb table keeps only in-frame clones and is missing some. The table lists around 2.5 million clones, approximately 94% of them singletons. The sequenced sample was naive CD4+ T cells from PBMCs. All receptors derive from a man in his late teens or twenties in good health. Some clones in this sample may be carry-over from other donors' samples. Both conserved end residues are part of each CDR3. A D gene is named only where the DNA matches it firmly. Not every row has a clone size; where given, it reads once, few, many or a size class.

D	V	size	J	CDR3	DNA
NA	TRBV7-9	NA	TRBJ2-1	CASSRPPWGNNEQFF	TGTGCCAGCAGCCGCCCCCCTTGGGGTAACAATGAGCAGTTCTTC
NA	TRBV7-8	NA	TRBJ2-1	CASSLVKGGRVSEQFF	TGTGCCAGCAGCTTAGTTAAGGGGGGGCGGGTGAGTGAGCAGTTCTTC
NA	TRBV28	NA	TRBJ2-2	CASSLGGAGSTGELFF	TGTGCCAGCTCCTTAGGGGGGGCGGGAAGCACCGGGGAGCTGTTTTTT
TRBD1	TRBV27	NA	TRBJ2-2	CASRGRWDRNTGELFF	TGTGCCAGCAGGGGTCGTTGGGACAGAAACACCGGGGAGCTGTTTTTT
NA	TRBV19	NA	TRBJ2-6	CASSIGAVSGANVLTF	TGTGCCAGTAGTATCGGAGCAGTCTCTGGGGCCAACGTCCTGACTTTC
NA	TRBV28	NA	TRBJ1-2	CASSLTLRVSYGYTF	TGTGCCAGCAGTTTAACCCTCCGCGTTAGCTATGGCTACACCTTC
NA	TRBV27	NA	TRBJ2-5	CASSIYAWEPQETQYF	TGTGCCAGCAGCATTTATGCGTGGGAACCCCAAGAGACCCAGTACTTC
TRBD1	TRBV6-5	NA	TRBJ2-7	CASSPTGTGTYEQYF	TGTGCCAGCAGCCCAACCGGGACAGGGACCTACGAGCAGTACTTC
TRBD2	TRBV5-1	NA	TRBJ2-7	CASSIGLADEQYF	TGCGCCAGCAGTATTGGACTAGCGGACGAGCAGTACTTC
TRBD1	TRBV5-1	NA	TRBJ2-1	CASQDRGGVGSYNEQFF	TGCGCCTCACAGGACAGGGGTGGAGTCGGCTCCTACAATGAGCAGTTCTTC
NA	TRBV7-2	NA	TRBJ1-1	CASSLAGTAMNTEAFF	TGTGCCAGCAGCTTAGCGGGTACAGCAATGAACACTGAAGCTTTCTTT
NA	TRBV6-1	NA	TRBJ2-7	CASRMNLYSYEQYF	TGTGCCAGCAGAATGAACCTGTACTCCTACGAGCAGTACTTC
TRBD1	TRBV9	NA	TRBJ2-1	CASSFGTGEPYNEQFF	TGTGCCAGCAGCTTTGGGACAGGGGAACCCTACAATGAGCAGTTCTTC
NA	TRBV18	NA	TRBJ1-2	CASTLNPGREGNYGYTF	TGTGCCAGCACCCTGAATCCCGGCAGGGAGGGGAACTATGGCTACACCTTC
NA	TRBV7-2	NA	TRBJ2-1	CASSLAGTSYNEQFF	TGTGCCAGCAGCTTAGCAGGGACCTCTTACAATGAGCAGTTCTTC
NA	TRBV30	once	TRBJ1-5	CAWSFTRDQPQHF	TGTGCCTGGAGTTTCACGAGGGATCAGCCCCAGCATTTT
NA	TRBV4-2	few	TRBJ1-1	CASSQVYTEAFF	TGTGCCAGCAGCCAAGTTTACACTGAAGCTTTCTTT
TRBD2	TRBV5-1	NA	TRBJ2-5	CASSFNTGSGRAFETQYF	TGCGCCAGCAGCTTTAATACGGGTAGCGGGAGGGCCTTTGAGACCCAGTACTTC
TRBD1	TRBV2	NA	TRBJ2-5	CASSSDRVIGETQYF	TGTGCCAGCAGTAGTGACAGGGTTATAGGGGAGACCCAGTACTTC
TRBD2	TRBV27	NA	TRBJ2-3	CACRLAGTDTQYF	TGTGCCTGCAGACTAGCGGGCACAGATACGCAGTATTTT
NA	TRBV28	NA	TRBJ1-1	CASSFGISEAFF	TGTGCCAGCAGTTTTGGGATCAGTGAAGCTTTCTTT
NA	TRBV10-3	NA	TRBJ2-2	CAISGARYAGELFF	TGTGCCATCAGTGGGGCTAGATACGCCGGGGAGCTGTTTTTT
TRBD1	TRBV19	NA	TRBJ1-2	CASSIRQTGAYGYTF	TGTGCCAGTAGTATTCGACAGACAGGGGCCTATGGCTACACCTTC
TRBD2	TRBV7-2	NA	TRBJ2-2	CASSPEGTSVTGELFF	TGTGCCAGCAGCCCCGAAGGGACTAGCGTAACCGGGGAGCTGTTTTTT
NA	TRBV5-6	once	TRBJ2-3	CASSPLGGSTDTQYF	TGTGCCAGCAGCCCTTTGGGGGGTAGCACAGATACGCAGTATTTT
NA	TRBV5-1	NA	TRBJ2-2	CASSYDPGGAGELFF	TGCGCCAGCAGCTATGACCCTGGAGGGGCCGGGGAGCTGTTTTTT